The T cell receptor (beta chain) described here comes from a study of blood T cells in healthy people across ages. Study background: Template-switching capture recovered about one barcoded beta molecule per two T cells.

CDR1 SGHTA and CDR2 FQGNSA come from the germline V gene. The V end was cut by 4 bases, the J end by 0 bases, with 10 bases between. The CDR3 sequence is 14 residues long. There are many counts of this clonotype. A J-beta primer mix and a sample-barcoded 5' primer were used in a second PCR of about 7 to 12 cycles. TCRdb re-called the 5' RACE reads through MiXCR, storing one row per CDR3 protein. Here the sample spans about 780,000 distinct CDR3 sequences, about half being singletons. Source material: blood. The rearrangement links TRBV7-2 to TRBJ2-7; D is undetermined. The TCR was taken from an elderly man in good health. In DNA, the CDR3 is TGTGCCAGCAGCTCACCCTTCAGCTCCTACGAGCAGTACTTC. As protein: CASSSPFSSYEQYF.